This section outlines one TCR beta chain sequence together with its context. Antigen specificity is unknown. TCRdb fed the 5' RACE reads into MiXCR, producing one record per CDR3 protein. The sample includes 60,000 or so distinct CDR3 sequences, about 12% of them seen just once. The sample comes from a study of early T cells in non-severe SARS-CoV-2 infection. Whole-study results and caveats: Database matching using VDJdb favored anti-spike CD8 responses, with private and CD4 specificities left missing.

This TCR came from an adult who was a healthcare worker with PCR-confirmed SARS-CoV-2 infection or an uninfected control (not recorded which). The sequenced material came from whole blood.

This chain's CDR3 is CASSLTRLAGVYEQFF. Written as DNA, the CDR3 is TGTGCCAGCAGCTTAACAAGGCTAGCGGGAGTCTATGAGCAGTTCTTC. The chain combines TRBV7-3 with TRBJ2-1; 10 bases map to TRBD2. The CDR3 is 16 residues long. In germline, CDR1 is SGHTA, CDR2 FQGTGA. Trimming at V came to 0 bases and at J to 8 bases, leaving 7 bases not matched to a gene.